This TCR beta chain emerged from a study of naive and memory T cell subsets listed by TCRdb under 2017. Concerning the study at large: An open-source, UMI-based TCR alpha and beta sequencing pipeline was applied to sorted naive and memory peripheral blood T cell subsets. IgG serology results and the functional CMV T cell responses were in complete agreement. RNA was DNase-treated and reverse transcribed with TCR constant-region primers, mostly using SuperScript III. What the work shows at the level of the full study, not this receptor alone: A power law was followed by TCR abundance, with an exponent that differed between naive and memory subsets but was consistent across the three individuals. The repertoire findings for the naive and memory subsets could not be validated against a ground truth, as none was available. Following error correction, more than 95% of naive TCR sequences occurred only once, which made naive abundance distributions much steeper than those of memory subsets. Gini index rose and Shannon and inverse Simpson diversity fell from naive through CM, EM and EMRA in both CD4 and CD8 cells. RNA-based TCR counts may be affected by expression changes linked to T cell activation and differentiation. Each clonotype was defined as a single alpha or beta chain sequence rather than as a paired alpha/beta receptor.

Library method: UMI-ligation and nested PCR. The beta constant-region primer was an equimolar mix of two oligonucleotides covering both TRBC1 and TRBC2. Four rounds of PCR were used to amplify ligated cDNA, with nested alpha and beta constant-region primers being used together with the SP2 primer. A single-stranded oligonucleotide bearing the SP2 primer plus a 12-nucleotide UMI was ligated onto the 3' end of the cDNA by T4 RNA ligase 1. Incubation of the ligation reaction was carried out at 16 degrees C for roughly 18-24 hours. PCR2 was usually performed as a SYBR Green qPCR and halted at a preset threshold so that over-amplification would not occur. Agencourt AMPure XP magnetic beads were used for all purifications after the first. Libraries were quantified by Qubit and checked on a TapeStation, where a main peak was expected near 650 bp. Pooled libraries were sequenced on an Illumina MiSeq using v2 2x251 paired-end kits, and typically roughly 0.85-2.1 million reads were obtained per sample. Libraries were pooled at approximately 3.7 nM per sample, and roughly 5-7.5% PhiX was added to improve cluster recognition. From the authors' description of their analysis: Using tag matching that tolerated one base-pair mismatch, Decombinator assigned V and J genes to FASTQ reads that had been processed by Demultiplexor. By using UMIs, Collapsinator corrected both sequencing errors and the frequency errors caused by PCR heterogeneity. CDR3Translator translated TCRs and extracted CDR3s from the conserved cysteine to the FGXG phenylalanine, flagging non-productive sequences. Gini, Shannon entropy and inverse Simpson indices were calculated on repertoires that had been subsampled to equal numbers of UMI-defined TCRs. Clonotype abundance distributions were fitted to a power law by maximum likelihood within the linear range. On one naive CD8 sample, the pipeline and MIGEC gave similar UMI counts, unique TCR numbers and clonal distributions. The repertoires were searched for several thousand CMV-associated CDR3 sequences that had been compiled from VDJdb and a published dataset. TCRdb's own reprocessing of the public reads used fastp at Q25 and MiXCR and kept productive beta chains. Under each unique CDR3 protein, matching rows form one entry showing the most common genes and DNA. TCRdb assigned the V and J calls; the authors' analysis was not used. This sample is represented by roughly 7,500 distinct CDR3 sequences; around 28% of them were singletons. The ten largest clones capture about 61% of the sample.

From the second PCR step onward, the TCR alpha chain libraries and the TCR beta chain libraries were amplified separately. The CMV status of each donor was determined by measuring IFNgamma production from CD4+ T cells after fresh PBMCs had been stimulated overnight with CMV viral lysate. Miltenyi beads were used first to positively select CD4 T cells, and CD8 T cells were then positively selected from the CD4-negative fraction. Cells stained for CD3, CD4, CD8, CD45RA, CD27 and a live/dead dye were sorted on a BD Aria II into four subsets by CD45RA and CD27. Effector memory cells were sorted as CD45RA-CD27-, and EMRA cells as CD45RA+CD27-. A few healthy volunteers provided blood, and the blood of each volunteer was split into CD4 and CD8 T cells and then into four differentiation subsets. About 130 ml of peripheral blood was collected from each donor, and PBMC were isolated by Ficoll-Paque PLUS density-gradient centrifugation. The sorted cells were lysed in RLT buffer, after which RNA was extracted using a Qiagen RNeasy kit and kept at -80 degrees C.

The CDR3 holds 17 amino acids from the cysteine to the phenylalanine. Solely the CDR3 DNA is kept, with 51 bases framed from the first base. V was cut back by 3 bases and J by 0 bases, leaving a gap of 15 bases between them. About this clonotype: The specificity of this receptor is unknown. One base away there is no much larger clone; base qualities are not given.

The sequence was obtained from a human donor in good health. The specimen was CD8+ TEMRA cells from blood. The cell subset or site tag for this specimen amounts to: effector memory re-expressing CD45RA, CD45RA+ CD27-. This chain joins TRBV12-3 or TRBV12-4 to TRBJ1-3; the D gene cannot be named for sure. Here is the DNA: TGTGCCAGCAGTTTCGGTCCCCGCGCGGACTCTGGAAACACCATATATTTT. This yields the protein CASSFGPRADSGNTIYF.